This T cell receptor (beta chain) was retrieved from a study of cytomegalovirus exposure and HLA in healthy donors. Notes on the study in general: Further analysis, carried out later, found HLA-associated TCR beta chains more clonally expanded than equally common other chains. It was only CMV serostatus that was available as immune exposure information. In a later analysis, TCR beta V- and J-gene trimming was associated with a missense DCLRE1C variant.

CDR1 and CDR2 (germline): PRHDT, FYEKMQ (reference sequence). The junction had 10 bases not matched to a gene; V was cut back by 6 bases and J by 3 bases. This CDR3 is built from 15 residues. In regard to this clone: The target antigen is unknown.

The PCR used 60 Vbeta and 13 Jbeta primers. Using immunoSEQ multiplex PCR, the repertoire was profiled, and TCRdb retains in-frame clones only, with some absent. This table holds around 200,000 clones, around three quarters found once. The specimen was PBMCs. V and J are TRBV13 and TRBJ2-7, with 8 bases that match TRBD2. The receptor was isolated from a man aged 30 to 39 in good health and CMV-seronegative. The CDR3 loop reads CASSSTSGLNYEQYF. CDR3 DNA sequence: TGTGCCAGCAGTTCCACTAGCGGATTAAACTACGAGCAGTACTTC. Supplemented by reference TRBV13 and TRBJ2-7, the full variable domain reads AAGVIQSPRHLIKEKRETATLKCYPIPRHDTVYWYQQGPGQDPQFLISFYEKMQSDKGSIPDRFSAQQFSDYHSELNMSSLELGDSALYFCASSSTSGLNYEQYFGPGTRLTVT.